These 28 T cell receptor beta chains share one sample of origin, sequenced in a study of technical replicates of blood from a handful of donors. The method was immunoSEQ multiplex PCR; TCRdb's version includes in-frame clones alone and lacks a portion of them. The sample lists 55,000 to 75,000 clones, roughly 90% occurring once. The sequenced sample consisted of T cells isolated from PBMCs. The receptors derive from a human donor in good health.

The rearrangement joins TRBV6-5 to TRBJ1-1; D is perhaps TRBD1 (6 bases). This CDR3 contains 13 residues. V lost 8 bases and J lost 6, with 16 bases in between. Germline V gene sequence: CDR1 MNHEY, CDR2 SVGAGI. The CDR3 sequence is CASFNRARAEAFF. CDR3 in DNA: TGTGCCAGCTTTAACAGGGCCAGGGCTGAAGCTTTCTTT.

The V call is TRBV5-1, the J call TRBJ2-7, with TRBD1 as a possible D gene (6 bases). V was cut by 2 bases and J by 1 base, with 7 bases left in between. CDR1 and CDR2 from the germline V gene are SGHRS and YFSETQ. The CDR3 consists of 13 residues. In nucleotides, the CDR3 is TGCGCCAGCAGCTTTCAGGGGTCCTACGAGCAGTACTTC. Protein: CASSFQGSYEQYF.

The rearrangement joins TRBV6-5 to TRBJ2-7; no firm D call. V gave up 0 bases and J gave up 5 bases, with 11 bases separating them. The CDR3 has 14 residues. Per germline, CDR1 MNHEY and CDR2 SVGAGI. Here the CDR3 reads CASSYSLKLNEQYF. The CDR3 nucleotides read TGTGCCAGCAGTTACTCACTCAAGTTGAACGAGCAGTACTTC.

The V call is TRBV27, the J call TRBJ2-5; 7 bases fit TRBD1. The CDR3 runs to 15 residues. The V gene's germline CDR1 is MNHEY and CDR2 SMNVEV (reference sequence). Unmatched junction bases numbered 10, after V lost 4 bases and J lost 5 bases. The CDR3 region has the DNA TGTGCCAGCAGTTCTCGGGACAGACGGACGGAGACCCAGTACTTC. It codes for CASSSRDRRTETQYF.

The chain is built from TRBV9 and TRBJ2-3; 9 positions agree with TRBD2. This CDR3 is 15 amino acids long. The germline V gene encodes CDR1 SGDLS and CDR2 YYNGEE. J was trimmed by 7 bases and V by 2 bases; bases with no gene match: 8. CDR3 DNA sequence: TGTGCCAGCAGCGTCGATAGCGGGGGTACCTATACGCAGTATTTT. This translates into CASSVDSGGTYTQYF.

The chain employs TRBV27 and TRBJ2-7; D is undetermined. The germline V gene has CDR1 MNHEY and CDR2 SMNVEV (reference sequence). The CDR3 covers 16 residues. V gave up 4 bases and J gave up 0 bases, with 16 bases separating them. In DNA, the CDR3 is TGTGCCAGCAGTTCCGGTCCGGGTCGGATCTCCTACGAGCAGTACTTC. It encodes CASSSGPGRISYEQYF.

This clone was picked up one time. The chain combines TRBV27 with TRBJ2-6; no reliable D call. Per the germline V gene, CDR1 is MNHEY and CDR2 is SMNVEV (reference sequence). The length of the CDR3 is 15 residues. V lost 8 bases and J lost 1, with 12 bases in between. CDR3 amino acids: CASGPEGSGANVLTF. The CDR3 nucleotides read TGTGCCAGCGGGCCCGAAGGTTCTGGGGCCAACGTCCTGACTTTC.

The chain uses TRBV25-1 and TRBJ1-5, with D tentatively TRBD1 (5 bases). From germline, CDR1 is MGHDK and CDR2 SYGVNS. V was shortened by 3 bases and J by 6 bases, with 12 bases between the two germline ends. The CDR3 sequence is 14 residues long. The CDR3 nucleotides read TGTGCCAGCAGTGAGAGCAGGGAGGTTCAGCCCCAGCATTTT. This translates into CASSESREVQPQHF.

This clone came up a few times. This chain links TRBV27 with TRBJ2-7; 12 nucleotides align to TRBD2. Germline CDR1 reads MNHEY; CDR2 reads SMNVEV (reference sequence). This CDR3 has 15 residues. With V trimmed by 6 bases and J by 4 bases, 7 bases remained unmatched. The CDR3 DNA reads TGTGCCAGCAGGGGGCTAGCGGGAGGGTTGTACGAGCAGTACTTC. Its protein product is CASRGLAGGLYEQYF.

The genes are TRBV28 and TRBJ2-5; 8 bases map to TRBD1. V was pared by 3 bases and J by 5 bases, with 17 bases of the junction left unmatched. The CDR3 spans 18 residues. Looked up from germline, CDR1 is MDHEN and CDR2 is SYDVKM. This CDR3 is CASSLRPSGQDDWETQYF. The CDR3 DNA sequence: TGTGCCAGCAGTTTGCGACCCTCGGGACAGGACGACTGGGAGACCCAGTACTTC.

V gene TRBV2 combines with J gene TRBJ2-7, with 9 bases lining up with TRBD2. Germline V gene sequence: CDR1 SNHLY, CDR2 FYNNEI. Trimming removed 4 bases from V and 2 bases from J; junction bases left unmatched: 6. The CDR3 has 15 amino acids. DNA for the CDR3: TGTGCCAGCAGTGCGGGGCGGGAGGGAGCCTACGAGCAGTACTTC. This codes for CASSAGREGAYEQYF. The full variable domain, in which reference TRBV2 and TRBJ2-7 provide the parts outside the CDR3, is EPEVTQTPSHQVTQMGQEVILRCVPISNHLYFYWYRQILGQKVEFLVSFYNNEISEKSEIFDDQFSVERPDGSNFTLKIRSTKLEDSAMYFCASSAGREGAYEQYFGPGTRLTVT.

This sequence joins TRBV11-2 and TRBJ2-5, with 8 bases aligning to TRBD2. Germline lookup yields CDR1 SGHAT and CDR2 FQNNGV. The length of the CDR3 is 14 residues. V lost 5 bases and J lost 5; bases outside the gene matches: 7. The CDR3 reads CASSHLAGSETQYF. CDR3 in DNA: TGTGCCAGCAGCCACTTAGCGGGAAGCGAGACCCAGTACTTC.

The rearrangement uses TRBV9 and TRBJ2-7, with D perhaps matching TRBD2 (6 bases). CDR1 and CDR2 (germline): SGDLS, YYNGEE. This CDR3 is built from 13 residues. Deletions cut 1 base from V and 6 bases from J, with 11 bases between. The CDR3 is CASSVRRVGEQYF. CDR3 in DNA: TGTGCCAGCAGCGTAAGGAGGGTTGGCGAGCAGTACTTC.

The chain links TRBV7-9 to TRBJ1-1; D not certain. V was clipped by 4 bases and J by 6 bases, with 6 bases between them. The CDR3 totals 11 residues. Germline CDR1 SEHNR, CDR2 FQNEAQ (reference sequence). As DNA, the CDR3 is TGTGCCAGCAGCTCCACGGCTGAAGCTTTCTTT. As protein: CASSSTAEAFF.

The chain combines TRBV7-2 with TRBJ1-5; the D gene is possibly TRBD1 (6 bases). The CDR3 covers 16 residues. The V and J ends lost 1 base and 6 bases respectively, with 16 bases between them. Germline V gene lookup returns CDR1 SGHTA and CDR2 FQGNSA. The CDR3 sequence: CASSLGRGGVVQPQHF. CDR3 nucleotide sequence: TGTGCCAGCAGCTTAGGTAGGGGGGGGGTGGTTCAGCCCCAGCATTTT.

V and J are TRBV10-2 and TRBJ2-1; D unresolved. This CDR3 is built from 14 residues. Germline CDR1 reads WSHSY; CDR2 reads SAAADI. V was clipped by 4 bases and J by 0 bases, with 7 bases between them. The CDR3 nucleotides read TGCGCCAGCAGTGGGGCTTACTCCTACAATGAGCAGTTCTTC. Translating gives CASSGAYSYNEQFF.

The chain joins TRBV5-1 to TRBJ1-1; 7 positions agree with TRBD1. Per the germline V gene, CDR1 is SGHRS and CDR2 is YFSETQ. V gave up 2 bases and J gave up 3 bases; unmatched junction bases: 1. The CDR3 is made up of 13 amino acids. CDR3 region: CASSLGQDTEAFF. The CDR3 bases are TGCGCCAGCAGCTTAGGACAGGACACTGAAGCTTTCTTT.

This clone occurred once. The CDR3 DNA follows: TGCGCCAGCAGCCTGGGTTTAGCGGGCGAGCAGTACTTC. This gives the protein CASSLGLAGEQYF. The chain is built from TRBV5-1 and TRBJ2-7; 7 nucleotides line up with TRBD2. Germline CDR1 is SGHRS and CDR2 is YFSETQ. After removal of 4 bases from V and 6 bases from J, the junction contained 7 bases not matched to a gene. This CDR3 region has 13 residues. Filled out from reference TRBV5-1 and TRBJ2-7, the complete variable domain reads KAGVTQTPRYLIKTRGQQVTLSCSPISGHRSVSWYQQTPGQGLQFLFEYFSETQRNKGNFPGRFSGRQFSNSRSEMNVSTLELGDSALYLCASSLGLAGEQYFGPGTRLTVT.

This clone was seen once. This rearrangement joins TRBV5-1 to TRBJ1-2; 7 bases align to TRBD1. CDR3 size: 14 residues. Germline V lookup: CDR1 SGHRS, CDR2 YFSETQ. V lost 4 bases to trimming and J lost 1 base; unmatched junction nucleotides: 4. DNA for the CDR3: TGCGCCAGCAGCCCAGGGACAGTTAACTATGGCTACACCTTC. Its translation is CASSPGTVNYGYTF.

The chain has TRBV28 and TRBJ1-3; 8 bases are a match to TRBD1. The CDR3 runs to 15 residues. Trimming took 7 bases from V and 4 from J; bases not matched to a gene: 9. Germline loops: CDR1 MDHEN, CDR2 SYDVKM. The CDR3 nucleotides are TGTGCCAGCAATCCCGGGACAGGCATCGGAAACACCATATATTTT. This encodes CASNPGTGIGNTIYF.

This clone was picked up one time. This chain uses TRBV5-6 with TRBJ2-3; 10 nucleotides align to TRBD2. Germline trimming cut 4 bases from V and 2 bases from J; bases unmatched to any gene: 10. This CDR3 contains 17 residues. The germline CDR1 and CDR2 sequences are SGHDT and YYEEEE. CDR3: CASSPGTSAYTTDTQYF. The CDR3 DNA reads as TGTGCCAGCAGCCCGGGGACTAGCGCATACACCACAGATACGCAGTATTTT.

This clone was picked up one time. The V call is TRBV27, the J call TRBJ1-1; the match to TRBD1 covers 7 bases. The germline CDR1 and CDR2 sequences are MNHEY and SMNVEV (reference sequence). Germline trimming cut 4 bases from V and 4 bases from J; bases unmatched to any gene: 0. The CDR3 length is 12 residues. CDR3 protein: CASSSGGTEAFF. The CDR3 DNA follows: TGTGCCAGCAGTTCAGGGGGCACTGAAGCTTTCTTT.

The chain recombines TRBV4-3 with TRBJ2-4, with a weak D call TRBD1 (7 bases). CDR3 length: 15 amino acids. Germline CDR1 is LGHNA and CDR2 is YSLEER. Between the trimmed V and J ends, which lost 4 bases and 0 bases, there was a span of 10 bases. CDR3 sequence: CASSPGGIAKNIQYF. Written as DNA, the CDR3 is TGCGCCAGCAGCCCAGGGGGGATAGCCAAAAACATTCAGTACTTC.

The V gene is TRBV5-4, the J gene TRBJ2-7; D uncertain. The CDR3 runs to 11 residues. Trimming left V 1 base short and J 5 bases short, with 4 bases between. Per the germline V gene, CDR1 is SGHNT and CDR2 is YYREEE (reference sequence). CDR3: CASSLNNEQYF. The CDR3 DNA reads TGTGCCAGCAGCTTGAACAACGAGCAGTACTTC.

The V call is TRBV13, the J call TRBJ2-3; 8 bases match TRBD1. This CDR3 comprises 14 residues. After removal of 3 bases from V and 4 bases from J, the junction contained 3 bases not matched to a gene. CDR1 is PRHDT and CDR2 is FYEKMQ in the germline V gene (reference sequence). CDR3 amino acids: CASSFRGQSDTQYF. CDR3 sequence (DNA): TGTGCCAGCAGCTTCAGGGGGCAATCAGATACGCAGTATTTT. Full variable domain (missing parts from reference TRBV13 and TRBJ2-3): AAGVIQSPRHLIKEKRETATLKCYPIPRHDTVYWYQQGPGQDPQFLISFYEKMQSDKGSIPDRFSAQQFSDYHSELNMSSLELGDSALYFCASSFRGQSDTQYFGPGTRLTVL.

The chain recombines TRBV9 with TRBJ2-7; 12 bases line up with TRBD2. V trimming: 5 bases; J trimming: 5 bases; junction bases outside the gene matches: 11. This CDR3 has 16 residues. From germline, CDR1 is SGDLS and CDR2 YYNGEE. CDR3 coding DNA: TGTGCCAGCAGTTTAGGACTAGCGGGAATCTTCAACGAGCAGTACTTC. Amino acid sequence: CASSLGLAGIFNEQYF. The complete variable domain, with remaining parts taken from reference TRBV9 and TRBJ2-7, reads DSGVTQTPKHLITATGQRVTLRCSPRSGDLSVYWYQQSLDQGLQFLIQYYNGEERAKGNILERFSAQQFPDLHSELNLSSLELGDSALYFCASSLGLAGIFNEQYFGPGTRLTVT.

The rearrangement links TRBV18 to TRBJ2-3, with 14 bases matching TRBD2. This CDR3 is built from 18 residues. J lost 3 bases, V lost 5 bases, and 10 bases had no gene match. Germline V lookup: CDR1 KGHSH, CDR2 LQKENI. CDR3 sequence reads: CASSFTGTSGSLTDTQYF. The DNA for the CDR3 is TGTGCCAGCTCATTTACCGGGACTAGCGGGAGTTTAACAGATACGCAGTATTTT.

This chain connects TRBV27 to TRBJ2-5, with TRBD1 matching 8 bases. The J call may be faulty, since TRBJ2-7 better matches the DNA end. Germline CDR1 reads MNHEY; CDR2 reads SMNVEV (reference sequence). The CDR3 has 17 residues. DNA of the CDR3: TGTGCCAGCAGCGTTACTCGTAGGTACAGGGGGGACTACGAGCAGTACTTC. Translating gives CASSVTRRYRGDYEQYF.